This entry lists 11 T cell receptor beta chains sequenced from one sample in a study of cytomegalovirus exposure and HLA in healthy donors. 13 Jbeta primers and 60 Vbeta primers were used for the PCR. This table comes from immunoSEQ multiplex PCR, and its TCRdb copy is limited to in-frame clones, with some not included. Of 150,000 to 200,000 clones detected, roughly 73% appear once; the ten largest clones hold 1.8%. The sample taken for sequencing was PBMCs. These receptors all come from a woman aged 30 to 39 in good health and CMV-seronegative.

CDR3 sequence (DNA): TGCAGCGTTGTGCGGGGGGAGCCTAGCACAGATACGCAGTATTTT. Translation: CSVVRGEPSTDTQYF. The chain combines TRBV29-1 with TRBJ2-3, with 8 bases identical to TRBD2. V was pared by 4 bases and J by 0 bases, with 6 bases of the junction left unmatched. This CDR3 spans 15 amino acids. Germline V lookup: CDR1 SQVTM, CDR2 ANQGSEA.

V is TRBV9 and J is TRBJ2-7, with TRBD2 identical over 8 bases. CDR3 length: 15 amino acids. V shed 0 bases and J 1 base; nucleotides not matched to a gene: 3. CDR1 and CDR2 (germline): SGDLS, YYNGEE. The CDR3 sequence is CASSVGRGVSYEQYF. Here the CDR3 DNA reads TGTGCCAGCAGCGTAGGGCGGGGGGTATCCTACGAGCAGTACTTC.

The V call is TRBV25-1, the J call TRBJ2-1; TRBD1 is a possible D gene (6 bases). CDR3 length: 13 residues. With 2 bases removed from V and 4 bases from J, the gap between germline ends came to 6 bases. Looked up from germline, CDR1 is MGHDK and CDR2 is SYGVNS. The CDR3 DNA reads TGTGCCAGCAGTGAACAGGGGTACAATGAGCAGTTCTTC. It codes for CASSEQGYNEQFF.

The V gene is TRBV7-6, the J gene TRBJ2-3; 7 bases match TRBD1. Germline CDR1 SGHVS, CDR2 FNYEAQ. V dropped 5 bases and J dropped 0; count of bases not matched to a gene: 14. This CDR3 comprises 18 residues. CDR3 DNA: TGTGCCAGCAGCCCTAGGGTCCCGGGACAGCTTAGCACAGATACGCAGTATTTT. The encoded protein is CASSPRVPGQLSTDTQYF.

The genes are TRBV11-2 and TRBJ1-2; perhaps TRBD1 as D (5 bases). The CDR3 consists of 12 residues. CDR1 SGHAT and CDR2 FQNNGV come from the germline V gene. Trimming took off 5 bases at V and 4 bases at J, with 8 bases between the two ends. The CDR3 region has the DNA TGTGCCAGCAGCGAGGACATCTATGGCTACACCTTC. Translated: CASSEDIYGYTF.

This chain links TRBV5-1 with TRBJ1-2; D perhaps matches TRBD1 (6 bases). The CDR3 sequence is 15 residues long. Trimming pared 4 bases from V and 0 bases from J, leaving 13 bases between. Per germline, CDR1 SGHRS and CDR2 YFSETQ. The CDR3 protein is CASSLRTDSNYGYTF. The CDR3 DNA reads TGCGCCAGCAGCCTCCGGACAGACTCTAACTATGGCTACACCTTC.

This chain's CDR3 is CASSISSGTDEAFF. Here the CDR3 DNA reads TGTGCCAGCTCAATCTCGTCCGGGACAGATGAAGCTTTCTTT. The J gene is TRBJ1-1, the V gene TRBV18; the match to TRBD1 covers 7 bases. Germline CDR1 reads KGHSH; CDR2 reads LQKENI. The CDR3 has 14 amino acids. With V trimmed by 5 bases and J by 7 bases, 10 bases remained unmatched.

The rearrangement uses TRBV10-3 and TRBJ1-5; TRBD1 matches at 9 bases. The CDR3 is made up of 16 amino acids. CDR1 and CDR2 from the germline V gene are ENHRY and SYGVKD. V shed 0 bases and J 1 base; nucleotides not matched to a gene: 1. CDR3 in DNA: TGTGCCATCAGTGAGTCTGGGACAGGGAGCAATCAGCCCCAGCATTTT. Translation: CAISESGTGSNQPQHF.

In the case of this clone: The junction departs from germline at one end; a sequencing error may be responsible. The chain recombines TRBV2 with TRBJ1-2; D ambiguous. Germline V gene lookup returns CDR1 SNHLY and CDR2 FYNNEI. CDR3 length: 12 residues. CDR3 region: CASSERNYGYTF. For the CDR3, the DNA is TGTGCCAGCAGTGAAAGGAACTACGGCTACACCTTC.

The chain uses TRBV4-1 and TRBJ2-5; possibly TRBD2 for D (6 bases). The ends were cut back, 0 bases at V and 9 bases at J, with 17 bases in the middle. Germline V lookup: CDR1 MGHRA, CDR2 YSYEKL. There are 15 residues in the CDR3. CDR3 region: CASSQEEVGLAAQYF. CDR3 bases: TGCGCCAGCAGCCAAGAGGAGGTGGGGTTAGCGGCCCAGTACTTC.

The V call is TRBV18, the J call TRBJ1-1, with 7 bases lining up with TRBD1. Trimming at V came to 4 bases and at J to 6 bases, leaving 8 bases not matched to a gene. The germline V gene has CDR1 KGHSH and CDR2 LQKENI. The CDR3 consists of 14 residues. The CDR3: CASSLRGTAPEAFF. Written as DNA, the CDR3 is TGTGCCAGCTCACTGAGGGGGACAGCTCCTGAAGCTTTCTTT.